This T cell receptor (beta chain) was documented in a study of naive and memory T cell subsets. CDR3 length equals 14 residues. The germline gives CDR1 SGHNT, CDR2 YYREEE (reference sequence). V dropped 4 bases and J dropped 5; count of bases not matched to a gene: 8. An equimolar mix of two oligonucleotides served as the beta constant-region primer for TRBC1 and TRBC2. From the UMI-ligation and nested PCR reads, TCRdb called clonotypes with MiXCR, one entry per CDR3 protein. The data hold about 85,000 distinct CDR3 sequences, with 10% to 15% observed a single time. Four subsets defined by CD45RA and CD27 were sorted after CD3, CD4, CD8 and live/dead staining.

The source is a human donor in good health. The chain joins TRBV5-4 to TRBJ1-1; 7 bases line up with TRBD1. Sequenced material: central memory CD4+ T cells from blood. The CDR3 nucleotides are TGTGCCAGCAGCACGCCGACAGGGCGGACTGAAGCTTTCTTT. This translates into CASSTPTGRTEAFF. Complete variable domain (other parts from reference TRBV5-4 and TRBJ1-1): ETGVTQSPTHLIKTRGQQVTLRCSSQSGHNTVSWYQQALGQGPQFIFQYYREEENGRGNFPPRFSGLQFPNYSSELNVNALELDDSALYLCASSTPTGRTEAFFGQGTRLTVV.